This T cell receptor (gamma chain) was observed in a study of intestinal T cells in coeliac disease (dated by TCRdb to the early 2020s). Notes on the research overall: In the TRG cohort, coeliac patients were much younger than controls, with a mean age of 16.0 years compared with 50 to 70 years. In the TCR-delta (TRD) cohort, there were duodenal biopsies from around 10 coeliac disease patients and around 10 non-coeliac controls. Duodenal biopsies from about 30 coeliac disease patients and 20 to 25 non-coeliac controls were included in a second, larger TCR-gamma (TRG) cohort.

Paper-wide results and their limitations: FFPE-derived DNA was found to be relatively degraded, and loss of a proportion of TCR sequences in each sample was likely caused by this degradation. Coeliac and control groups differed significantly in age, although an age-split analysis did not yield significant classification. Repeated CDR3 amino acid sequences could not be distinguished from PCR duplicates in the analysis. TRG clustering correctly classified most of the 54 biopsies (approximately 94%), with a reported leave-one-out accuracy of around 90%. TRD kmer-based clustering correctly classified all 20 or so biopsies in training, with a reported leave-one-out accuracy of about 93%.

The library was prepared using multiplex PCR. Sequencing relied on an Ion Torrent PGM. TRG repertoires were amplified from 200 ng of biopsy DNA using the LymphoTrack kit, whose primers carry Illumina adapters. TRG amplicons were purified with AMPure XP beads, quantified on a 2100 Bioanalyzer, and pooled equimolarly. Sequencing of TRG libraries was performed on an Ion PGM instrument. Per the source publication's procedure: Using FastX, any read was removed if more than 10% of its nucleotides had quality scores below the third quartile calculated per patient. Alignment of reads was performed with IMGT/HighV-QUEST so that V, D and J genes were assigned, CDR3 regions were identified and functionality was assessed. Sequences were converted to amino acids, and every sequence predicted to be non-functional was removed. CDR3s were split into kmers with and without positional annotation, PCA was performed on kmer frequencies, and samples were clustered using all 1023 combinations of PCs 1-10. Classification was validated by leave-one-out cross-validation, in which parameters were re-optimised on the remaining samples each time. Using the vegan R package, Shannon diversity was calculated from repeated random subsamples whose size matched the lowest read count. Clonotypes were called again by TCRdb from the public reads via CATT, and duplicate nucleotide sequences were then merged into one entry. None of the V and J calls come from the authors' own analysis; TCRdb made them. This sample lists 870 or so gamma-chain clones; 40% to 60% were detected once. The ten largest clones capture about 16% of the sample.

This clone has just one count. What this receptor recognizes is not known. The input lacks base qualities; no much larger clone sits a single base away. A single read constitutes weak evidence. For each case, genomic DNA was isolated from ten 5-um FFPE scrolls with the QIAamp DNA FFPE tissue kit. Classification of coeliac disease based on the TCR repertoire was tested using fully anonymised formalin-fixed paraffin-embedded duodenal biopsies that were surplus to diagnostic needs. The TCR was taken from a human donor with celiac disease. The source material was a duodenal biopsy.

Here the CDR3 is given as CACVGLTREYYKKLF. The base sequence is TGTGCCTGCGTGGGATTAACAAGAGAATATTATAAGAAACTCTTT. This chain is built from TRGV10 and TRGJ1 or TRGJ2. TRGV10 is given ORF status, its function remaining uncertain. The CDR3, cysteine through phenylalanine, is 15 amino acids long. Only the CDR3 region is kept as DNA, spanning 45 bases read in frame from base 1.